The entry below describes one T cell receptor (beta chain). The antigen remains unidentified. This entry belongs to a study of post-analysis software for immune sequencing data. Across the study: The disease courses spanned relapsing-remitting, secondary progressive and progressive-relapsing forms of multiple sclerosis. Overall study results and limits: Multiple sclerosis patients had significantly lower normalized Chao1 diversity than controls. F measure grouped same-batch samples tightly together. Patients used several TRBV segments, including TRBV5-6, TRBV5-1 and TRBV20-1, more often than controls.

TCR beta cDNA libraries included unique molecular identifiers. T cells, about 0.9 to 10 million of them, yielded roughly 470,000 cDNA molecules. TCRdb independently ran MiXCR on the PCR reads; one entry per CDR3 protein. This sample has about 200,000 distinct CDR3 sequences; 29% occur once, and the top ten carry around 3.2%. Germline V gene sequence: CDR1 SGHRS, CDR2 YFSETQ. The CDR3 runs 16 residues. V was pared by 4 bases and J by 12 bases, with 26 bases between. The sample taken for sequencing was blood. The rearrangement links TRBV5-1 to TRBJ2-4; no clear D gene. The sequence derives from a girl under 18 with multiple sclerosis. The CDR3 sequence is CASSASPVAGSDTQYF. Here the CDR3 DNA reads TGCGCCAGCAGCGCTTCCCCGGTGGCCGGGTCCGACACTCAGTACTTC.